This TCR beta chain was retrieved from a study of T cell responses to AZD1222 COVID-19 vaccine. TCRdb keeps only in-frame clones here, not all; method: immunoSEQ multiplex PCR. The sample has 80,000 to 100,000 clones; roughly 90% are singletons. The CDR3 loop spans 14 amino acids. Germline V gene sequence: CDR1 SGHVS, CDR2 FNYEAQ. The V gene lost 4 bases and the J gene lost 6 bases, with 12 bases spanning the gap. For this clone: What it binds is not known.

General study results and limits: Scientists sampled the repertoires only once the peak T cell response had passed. Mostly white British, mostly female donors; authors suggested clonal diversity may be underestimated.

The receptor's source is an adult in good health. Sequencing used peripheral blood, obtained on day 0 of AZD1222 vaccination. The chain has TRBV7-6 and TRBJ2-2, with a tentative D call TRBD2 (5 bases). CDR3 sequence: CASSSPGGPGELFF. The DNA of the CDR3 is TGTGCCAGCAGCTCCCCCGGAGGACCCGGGGAGCTGTTTTTT.